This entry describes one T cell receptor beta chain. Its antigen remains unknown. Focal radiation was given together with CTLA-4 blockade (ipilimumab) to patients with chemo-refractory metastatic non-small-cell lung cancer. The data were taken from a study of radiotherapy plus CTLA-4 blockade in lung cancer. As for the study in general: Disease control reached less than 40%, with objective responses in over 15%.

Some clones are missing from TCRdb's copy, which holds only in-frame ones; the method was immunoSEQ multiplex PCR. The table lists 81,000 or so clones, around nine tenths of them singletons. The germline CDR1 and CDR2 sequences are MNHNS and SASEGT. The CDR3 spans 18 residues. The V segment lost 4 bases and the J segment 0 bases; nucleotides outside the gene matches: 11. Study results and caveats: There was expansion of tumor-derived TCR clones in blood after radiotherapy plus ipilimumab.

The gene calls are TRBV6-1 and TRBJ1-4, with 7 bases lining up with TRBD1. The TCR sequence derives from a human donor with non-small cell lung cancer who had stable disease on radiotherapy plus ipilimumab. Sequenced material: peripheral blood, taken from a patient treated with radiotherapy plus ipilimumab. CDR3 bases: TGTGCCAGCAGTGGACAGGGCGCGGTCAGGTCAACTAATGAAAAACTGTTTTTT. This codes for CASSGQGAVRSTNEKLFF.